In this sample, the clone carrying this T cell receptor beta chain turned up once. Its antigen is not identified. Unstimulated regulatory T cells (CD4+CD25+CD127-), CD4+CD25- non-regulatory cells, CD4 and CD8 cells were FACS-sorted from thawed PBMCs. This entry comes from a study of Tregs in tolerant kidney transplant recipients. TCRdb keeps only in-frame clones here, not all; method: immunoSEQ multiplex PCR. The table lists some 69,000 clones, roughly 89% of them singletons. Findings of the study overall: Expanding Tregs on activated donor B cells appeared to best identify donor-specific TCRbeta clones. Few patients were studied, so findings need validation in larger groups.

The germline CDR1 and CDR2 sequences are SNHLY and FYNNEI. Germline trimming cut 5 bases from V and 8 bases from J; bases unmatched to any gene: 3. This CDR3 is built from 14 residues. Sequencing was performed on CD4+ T cells from blood. The receptor was derived from a human donor in good health. The chain couples TRBV2 to TRBJ1-4, with 12 bases identical to TRBD1. The CDR3 DNA sequence: TGTGCCAGCAGTCGGGACAGGGGGCACGAAAAACTGTTTTTT. Amino acids: CASSRDRGHEKLFF.